This T cell receptor (beta chain) was sequenced in a study of tumor-infiltrating lymphocytes in primary liver carcinoma. Starting from roughly 0.5 ug of total RNA, TCR beta cDNA was produced with a primer in the constant region. Libraries covering TCR beta were generated through three nested multiplex PCR rounds (using a slightly modified ARM-PCR). The two initial PCR rounds, around 11 cycles each, used TRBV1-TRBV30 forward and C-beta reverse primers. TCRdb used MiXCR to reprocess the multiplex PCR reads, holding one entry per CDR3 protein. Among 75,000 to 90,000 distinct CDR3 sequences listed, 65% to 80% were seen once. CDR1 is SGHNT, CDR2 YENEEA, per germline. This CDR3 region has 14 residues. Investigators took RNA and DNA out together from 20-30 mg of unsorted bulk tissue. Comment on this clonotype: Lacking the conserved final phenylalanine or tryptophan, this CDR3 likely reflects a read error.

The receptor was derived from a man aged 35-49 years with primary liver carcinoma and hepatitis B virus infection. The sample consisted of liver tumor tissue from sampling region 1. The subset is: tumor region T1, superior pole. The chain uses TRBV11-3 and TRBJ2-1; 9 nucleotides match TRBD1. CDR3 sequence reads: CTSIPGQGSNEQFL. Here the CDR3 DNA reads TGTACCAGCATCCCTGGACAGGGGAGCAATGAGCAGTTCCTC.